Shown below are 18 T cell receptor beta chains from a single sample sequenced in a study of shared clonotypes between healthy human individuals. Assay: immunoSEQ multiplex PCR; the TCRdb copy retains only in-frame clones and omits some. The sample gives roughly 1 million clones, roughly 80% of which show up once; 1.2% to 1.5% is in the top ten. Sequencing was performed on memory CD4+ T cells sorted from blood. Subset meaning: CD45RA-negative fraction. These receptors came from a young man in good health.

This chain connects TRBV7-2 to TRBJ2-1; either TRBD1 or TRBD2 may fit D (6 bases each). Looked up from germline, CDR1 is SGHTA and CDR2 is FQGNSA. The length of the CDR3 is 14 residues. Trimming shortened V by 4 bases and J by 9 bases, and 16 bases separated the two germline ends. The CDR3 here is CASSWVFGGGEQFF. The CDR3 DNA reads TGTGCCAGCAGCTGGGTTTTCGGGGGCGGTGAGCAGTTCTTC.

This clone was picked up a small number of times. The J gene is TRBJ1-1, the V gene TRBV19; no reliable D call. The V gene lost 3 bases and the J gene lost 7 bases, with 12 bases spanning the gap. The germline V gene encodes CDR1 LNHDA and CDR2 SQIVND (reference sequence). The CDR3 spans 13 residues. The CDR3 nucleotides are TGTGCCAGTAGTATTGAAGGACCGGATGAAGCTTTCTTT. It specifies CASSIEGPDEAFF.

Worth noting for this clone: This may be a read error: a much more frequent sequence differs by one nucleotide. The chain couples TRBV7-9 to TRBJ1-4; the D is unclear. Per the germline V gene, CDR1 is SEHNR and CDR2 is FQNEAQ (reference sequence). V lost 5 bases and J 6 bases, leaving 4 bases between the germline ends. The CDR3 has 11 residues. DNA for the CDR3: TGTGCCAGCAGCCTACATGAAAAACTGTTTTTT. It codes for CASSLHEKLFF.

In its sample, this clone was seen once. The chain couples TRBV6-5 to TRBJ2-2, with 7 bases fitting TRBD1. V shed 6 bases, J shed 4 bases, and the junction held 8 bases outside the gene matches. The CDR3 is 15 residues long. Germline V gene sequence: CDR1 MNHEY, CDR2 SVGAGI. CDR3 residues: CASRATGLGTGELFF. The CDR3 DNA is TGTGCCAGCAGGGCGACAGGGTTGGGCACCGGGGAGCTGTTTTTT.

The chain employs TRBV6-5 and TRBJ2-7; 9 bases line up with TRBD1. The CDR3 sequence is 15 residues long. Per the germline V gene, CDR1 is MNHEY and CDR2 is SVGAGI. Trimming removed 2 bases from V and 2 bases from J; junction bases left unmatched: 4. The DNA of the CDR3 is TGTGCCAGCAGTTACACAAGACAGGGGGCCTACGAGCAGTACTTC. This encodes CASSYTRQGAYEQYF.

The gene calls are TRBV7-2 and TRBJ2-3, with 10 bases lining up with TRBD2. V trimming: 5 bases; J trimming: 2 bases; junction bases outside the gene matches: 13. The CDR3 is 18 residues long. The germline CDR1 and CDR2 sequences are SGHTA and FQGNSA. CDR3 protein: CASSRPRGTSEDTDTQYF. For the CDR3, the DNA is TGTGCCAGCAGCCGCCCGAGGGGGACTAGCGAAGACACAGATACGCAGTATTTT.

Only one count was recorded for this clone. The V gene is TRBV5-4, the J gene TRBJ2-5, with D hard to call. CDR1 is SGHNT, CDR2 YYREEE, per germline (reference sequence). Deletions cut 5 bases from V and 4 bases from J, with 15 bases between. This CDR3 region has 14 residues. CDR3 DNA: TGTGCCAGCAGGTCTGATGTGTGGGCAGAGACCCAGTACTTC. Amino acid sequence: CASRSDVWAETQYF.

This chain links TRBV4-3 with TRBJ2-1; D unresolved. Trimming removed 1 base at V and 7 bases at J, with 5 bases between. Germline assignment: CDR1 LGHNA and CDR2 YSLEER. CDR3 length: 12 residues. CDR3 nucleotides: TGCGCCAGCAGCCAAGGTGTGAATGAGCAGTTCTTC. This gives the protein CASSQGVNEQFF.

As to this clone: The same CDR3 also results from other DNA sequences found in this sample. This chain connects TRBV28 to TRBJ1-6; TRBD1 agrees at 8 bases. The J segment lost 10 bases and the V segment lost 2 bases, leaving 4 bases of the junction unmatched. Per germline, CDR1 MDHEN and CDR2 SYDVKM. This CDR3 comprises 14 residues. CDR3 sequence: CASSLQGANSPLHF. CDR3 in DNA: TGTGCCAGCAGTTTACAGGGGGCGAACTCACCCCTCCACTTT.

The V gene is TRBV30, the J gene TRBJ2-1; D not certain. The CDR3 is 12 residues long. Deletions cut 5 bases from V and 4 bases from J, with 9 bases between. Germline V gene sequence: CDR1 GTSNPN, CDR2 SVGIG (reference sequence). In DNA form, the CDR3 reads TGTGCCTGGGAGGACCCTTACAATGAGCAGTTCTTC. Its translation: CAWEDPYNEQFF.

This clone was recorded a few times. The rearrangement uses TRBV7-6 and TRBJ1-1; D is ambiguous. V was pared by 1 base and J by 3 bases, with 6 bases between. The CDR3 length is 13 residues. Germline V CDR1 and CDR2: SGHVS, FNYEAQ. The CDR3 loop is CASSLGDYTEAFF. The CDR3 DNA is TGTGCCAGCAGCTTAGGAGACTACACTGAAGCTTTCTTT.

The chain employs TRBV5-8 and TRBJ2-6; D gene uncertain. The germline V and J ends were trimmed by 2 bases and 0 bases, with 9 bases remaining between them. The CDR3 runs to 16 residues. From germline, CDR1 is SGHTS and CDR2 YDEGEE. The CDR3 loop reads CASSFPYSSGANVLTF. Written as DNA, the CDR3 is TGTGCCAGCAGCTTCCCTTATAGCTCTGGGGCCAACGTCCTGACTTTC.

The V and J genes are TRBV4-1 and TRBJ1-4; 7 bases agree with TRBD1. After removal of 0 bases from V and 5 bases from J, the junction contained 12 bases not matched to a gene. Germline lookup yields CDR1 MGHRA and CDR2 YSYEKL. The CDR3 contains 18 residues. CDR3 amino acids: CASSQDLGRQGANEKLFF. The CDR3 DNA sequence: TGCGCCAGCAGCCAAGATTTGGGCCGACAGGGCGCAAATGAAAAACTGTTTTTT.

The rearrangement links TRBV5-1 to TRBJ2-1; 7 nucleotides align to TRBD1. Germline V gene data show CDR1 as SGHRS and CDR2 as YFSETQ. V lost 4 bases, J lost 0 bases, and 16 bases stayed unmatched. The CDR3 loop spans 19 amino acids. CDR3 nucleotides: TGCGCCAGCAGCACTCCGGGACAGTTCGTCCCAAGCTCCTACAATGAGCAGTTCTTC. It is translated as CASSTPGQFVPSSYNEQFF.

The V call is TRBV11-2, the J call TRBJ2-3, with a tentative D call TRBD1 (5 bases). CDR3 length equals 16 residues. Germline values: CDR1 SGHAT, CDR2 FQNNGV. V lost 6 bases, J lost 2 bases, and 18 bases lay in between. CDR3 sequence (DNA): TGTGCCAGCAGGCTTTCCTGGGGCATATTCACAGATACGCAGTATTTT. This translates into CASRLSWGIFTDTQYF.

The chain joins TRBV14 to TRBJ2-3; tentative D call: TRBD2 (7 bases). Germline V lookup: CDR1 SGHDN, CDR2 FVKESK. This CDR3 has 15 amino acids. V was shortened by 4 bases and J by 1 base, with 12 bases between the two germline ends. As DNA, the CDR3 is TGTGCCAGCAGCCTTCGCGGGGGCCGCACAGATACGCAGTATTTT. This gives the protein CASSLRGGRTDTQYF.

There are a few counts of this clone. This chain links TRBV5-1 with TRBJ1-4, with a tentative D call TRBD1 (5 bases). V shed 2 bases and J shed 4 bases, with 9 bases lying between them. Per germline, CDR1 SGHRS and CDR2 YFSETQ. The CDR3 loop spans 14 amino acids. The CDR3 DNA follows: TGCGCCAGCAGCTTACGGGACGGTAATGAAAAACTGTTTTTT. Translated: CASSLRDGNEKLFF.

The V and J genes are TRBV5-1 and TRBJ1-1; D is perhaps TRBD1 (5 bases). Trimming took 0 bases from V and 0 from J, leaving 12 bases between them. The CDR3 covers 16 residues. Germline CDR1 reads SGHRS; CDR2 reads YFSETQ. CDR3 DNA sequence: TGCGCCAGCAGCTTGGGGGGCCTAATCATGAACACTGAAGCTTTCTTT. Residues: CASSLGGLIMNTEAFF. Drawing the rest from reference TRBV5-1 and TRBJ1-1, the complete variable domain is KAGVTQTPRYLIKTRGQQVTLSCSPISGHRSVSWYQQTPGQGLQFLFEYFSETQRNKGNFPGRFSGRQFSNSRSEMNVSTLELGDSALYLCASSLGGLIMNTEAFFGQGTRLTVV.